This T cell receptor beta chain was captured by sequencing in a study of Ad26.COV2.S vaccination and SARS-CoV-2 variants. At the level of the study: Each vaccinee took Ad26.COV2.S intramuscularly, once or twice 56 days apart.

The treatment here: about 20 received Ad26.COV2.S at low or high dose, single or two shots; a few received placebo; per-sample allocation not given. Sample collection was performed on day 63 after the first vaccine or placebo injection. The CDR3 totals 13 residues. The germline gives CDR1 SQVTM, CDR2 ANQGSEA. With 8 bases clipped from V and 4 bases from J, the junction kept 8 bases outside the gene matches. The assay was immunoSEQ multiplex PCR, and TCRdb's table has in-frame clones only and misses some. This table holds about 390,000 clones, about 85% found once. The chain recombines TRBV29-1 with TRBJ1-1, with 9 bases matching TRBD1. The sequencing here drew on peripheral blood, taken in a trial of Ad26.COV2.S vaccine versus placebo. The sequence was collected from a person between 18 and 59 years old who received the Ad26.COV2.S COVID-19 vaccine or a placebo. Here the CDR3 DNA reads TGCAGCTACCGGGACAGGGCTGCCACTGAAGCTTTCTTT. The encoded protein is CSYRDRAATEAFF. Supplemented by reference TRBV29-1 and TRBJ1-1, the full variable domain reads SAVISQKPSRDICQRGTSLTIQCQVDSQVTMMFWYRQQPGQSLTLIATANQGSEATYESGFVIDKFPISRPNLTFSTLTVSNMSPEDSSIYLCSYRDRAATEAFFGQGTRLTVV.